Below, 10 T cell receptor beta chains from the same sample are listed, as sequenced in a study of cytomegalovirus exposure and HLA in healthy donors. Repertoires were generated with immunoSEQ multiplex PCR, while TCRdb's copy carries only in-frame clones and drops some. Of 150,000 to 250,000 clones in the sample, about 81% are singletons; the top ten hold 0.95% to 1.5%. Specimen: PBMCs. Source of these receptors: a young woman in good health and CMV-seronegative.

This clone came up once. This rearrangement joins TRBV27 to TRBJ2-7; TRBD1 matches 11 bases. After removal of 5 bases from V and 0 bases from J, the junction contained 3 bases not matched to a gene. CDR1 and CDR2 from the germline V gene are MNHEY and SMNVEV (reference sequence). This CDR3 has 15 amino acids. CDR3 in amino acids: CASSRTGGISYEQYF. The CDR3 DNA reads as TGTGCCAGCAGTCGGACAGGGGGCATCTCCTACGAGCAGTACTTC.

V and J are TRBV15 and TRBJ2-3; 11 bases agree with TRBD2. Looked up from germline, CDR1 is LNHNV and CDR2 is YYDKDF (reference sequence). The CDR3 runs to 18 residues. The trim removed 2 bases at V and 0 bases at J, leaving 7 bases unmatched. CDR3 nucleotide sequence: TGTGCCACCAGCAGACCCATCACTAGCGGGAGTAGCACAGATACGCAGTATTTT. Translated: CATSRPITSGSSTDTQYF.

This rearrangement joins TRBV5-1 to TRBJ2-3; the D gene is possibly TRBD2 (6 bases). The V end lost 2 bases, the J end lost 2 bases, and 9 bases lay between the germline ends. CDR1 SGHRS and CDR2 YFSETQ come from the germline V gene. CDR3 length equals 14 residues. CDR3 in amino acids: CASSFSGVTDTQYF. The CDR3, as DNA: TGCGCCAGCAGCTTTTCGGGAGTCACAGATACGCAGTATTTT.

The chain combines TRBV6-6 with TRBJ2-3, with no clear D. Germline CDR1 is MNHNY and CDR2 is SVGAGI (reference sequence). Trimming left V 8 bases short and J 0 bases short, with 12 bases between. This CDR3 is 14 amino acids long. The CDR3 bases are TGTGCCAGCCATCGGGTGTCTAGCACAGATACGCAGTATTTT. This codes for CASHRVSSTDTQYF.

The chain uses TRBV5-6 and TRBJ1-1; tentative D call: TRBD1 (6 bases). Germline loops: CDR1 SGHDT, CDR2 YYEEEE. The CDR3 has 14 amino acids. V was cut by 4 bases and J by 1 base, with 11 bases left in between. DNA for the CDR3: TGTGCCAGCAGCCGTCGGACAGCGAACACTGAAGCTTTCTTT. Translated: CASSRRTANTEAFF.

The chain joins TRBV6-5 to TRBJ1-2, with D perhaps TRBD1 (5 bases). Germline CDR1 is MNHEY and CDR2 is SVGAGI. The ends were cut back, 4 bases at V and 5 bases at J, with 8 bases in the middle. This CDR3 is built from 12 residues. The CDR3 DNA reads TGTGCCAGCAGTTCGGGGGAATATGGCTACACCTTC. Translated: CASSSGEYGYTF.

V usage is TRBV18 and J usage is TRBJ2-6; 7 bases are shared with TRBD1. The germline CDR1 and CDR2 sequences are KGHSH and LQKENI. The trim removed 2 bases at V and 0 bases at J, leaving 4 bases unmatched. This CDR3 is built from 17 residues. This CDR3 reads CASSPTGASSGANVLTF. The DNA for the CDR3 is TGTGCCAGCTCACCAACAGGGGCTAGCTCTGGGGCCAACGTCCTGACTTTC.

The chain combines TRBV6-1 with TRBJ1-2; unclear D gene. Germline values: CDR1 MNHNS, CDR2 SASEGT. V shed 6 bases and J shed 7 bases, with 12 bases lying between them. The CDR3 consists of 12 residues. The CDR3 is CASSPSRGGYTF. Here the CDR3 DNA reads TGTGCCAGCAGCCCGAGCCGGGGTGGCTACACCTTC.

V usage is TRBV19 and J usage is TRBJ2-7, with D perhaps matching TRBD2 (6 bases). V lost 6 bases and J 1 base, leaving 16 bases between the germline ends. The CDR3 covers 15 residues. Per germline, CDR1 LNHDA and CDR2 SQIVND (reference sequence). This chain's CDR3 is CASSSGTGGSYEQYF. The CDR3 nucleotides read TGTGCCAGTAGCTCCGGGACCGGGGGATCCTACGAGCAGTACTTC.

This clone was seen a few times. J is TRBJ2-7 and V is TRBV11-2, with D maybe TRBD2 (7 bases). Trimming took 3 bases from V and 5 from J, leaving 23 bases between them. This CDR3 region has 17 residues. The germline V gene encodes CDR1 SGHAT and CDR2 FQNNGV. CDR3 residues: CASSFSLPSGGRHEQYF. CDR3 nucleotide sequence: TGTGCCAGCAGCTTTTCTTTGCCCTCGGGGGGCCGGCACGAGCAGTACTTC.